Listed below are T cell receptor beta chains from one sample, sequenced in a study of blood T cell repertoires in COVID-19. Sequenced by immunoSEQ multiplex PCR; TCRdb stores in-frame clones only, minus some. The sample has around 130,000 clones; roughly nine tenths are singletons. The specimen was peripheral blood. Receptor source: a man aged 70 or older with active or convalescent COVID-19. Each CDR3 is given without its conserved first and last residue. Each record gives: CDR3 protein, V gene.

CDR3 protein: ASSQKLAGGVYNEQF; V gene: TRBV23-1
CDR3 protein: ASSLLTRGQGGEAF; V gene: TRBV5-5
CDR3 protein: ASSSVSNQPQH; V gene: TRBV6-5
CDR3 protein: ATSRDRDRVF; V gene: TRBV15
CDR3 protein: AISEAGNRAVG; V gene: TRBV10-3
CDR3 protein: ATSDFSNQPQH; V gene: TRBV24-1
CDR3 protein: ASSRGTLIYYEQY; V gene: TRBV23-1
CDR3 protein: ATSAGQEVTGELF; V gene: TRBV15
CDR3 protein: ASTGTTYNEQF; V gene: TRBV10-2
CDR3 protein: ASSSLWEKISEQY; V gene: TRBV7-8
CDR3 protein: AWSVTRSSSGNTIY; V gene: TRBV30
CDR3 protein: ASSISQGSETQY; V gene: TRBV19
CDR3 protein: ASSHATTGTGLSPLH; V gene: TRBV7-2
CDR3 protein: ASSESWAVGVSSEAF; V gene: TRBV10-1
CDR3 protein: ASSRTDEQF; V gene: TRBV6-2/TRBV6-3
CDR3 protein: SVEEMGRGFLSYGYT; V gene: TRBV29-1
CDR3 protein: ASGLQGQETQY; V gene: TRBV11-3
CDR3 protein: ASSPRAPSPFPGDRDQPQH; V gene: TRBV18